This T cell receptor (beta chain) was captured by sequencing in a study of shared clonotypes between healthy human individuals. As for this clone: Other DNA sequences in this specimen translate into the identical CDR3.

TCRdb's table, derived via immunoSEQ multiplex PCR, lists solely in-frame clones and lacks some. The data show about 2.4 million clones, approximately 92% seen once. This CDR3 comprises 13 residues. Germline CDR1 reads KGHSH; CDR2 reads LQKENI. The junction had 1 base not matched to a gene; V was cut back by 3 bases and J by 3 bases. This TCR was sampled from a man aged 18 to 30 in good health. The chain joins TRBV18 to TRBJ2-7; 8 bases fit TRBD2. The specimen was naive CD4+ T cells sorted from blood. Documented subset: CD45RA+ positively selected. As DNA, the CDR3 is TGTGCCAGCTCACCGAGCGGGAGCTACGAGCAGTACTTC. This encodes CASSPSGSYEQYF.